The sequence of this T cell receptor (beta chain) was determined in a study of T cells in Graves' hyperthyroidism and ophthalmopathy. V lost 3 bases and J lost 8, with 14 bases in between. CDR3 size: 13 residues. Germline lookup yields CDR1 GTSNPN and CDR2 SVGIG (reference sequence). TCR beta CDR3 regions were amplified from RNA transcripts. First-round RT-PCR of the TCR CDR3 relied on the HTBI primer set. TCRdb called the multiplex PCR reads again in MiXCR, with one record for every CDR3 protein. The table records 89,000 or so distinct CDR3 sequences, 35% to 45% of them present only once. Study-level results: It was a median approximately 6.9 months before onset that the model predicted ophthalmopathy. In the blood, most expanded thyroid clonotypes above 0.001 appeared as well.

Exclusion of patients followed from uncontrolled infection, other autoimmune disease, pregnancy or lactation. This clonotype was recorded many times. The antigen remains unidentified. The V call is TRBV30, the J call TRBJ1-3; D is ambiguous. This TCR derives from a woman in her 30s with Graves' hyperthyroidism. Sequencing was done on a sample of peripheral blood or thyroid tissue (not recorded which). This chain's CDR3 is CAWSDGTGDTIYF. The DNA of the CDR3 is TGTGCCTGGAGCGACGGCACGGGAGACACCATATATTTT.